This TCR beta chain was captured by sequencing in a study of human T cells and chemical hapten exposure. V lost 3 bases, J lost 7 bases, and 8 bases stayed unmatched. The CDR3 spans 16 residues. This clonotype showed up many times. As handled by the study authors: Counting gave a median of around 100,000 TCRs per sample, with values ranging from roughly 20,000 to 750,000. A single record per CDR3 protein comes from TCRdb applying MiXCR to the 5' RACE reads. The V and J calls reflect TCRdb's pipeline rather than the authors' work. Of about 140,000 distinct CDR3 sequences in the sample, 4.1% were seen once. Total RNA extraction was carried out from unfractionated whole blood.

The receptor was isolated from a female donor in good health. V and J are TRBV12-3 or TRBV12-4 and TRBJ1-6, with 8 bases aligning to TRBD1. CDR3 amino acids: CASSFSTAGGNSPLHF. The CDR3 coding sequence is TGTGCCAGCAGTTTTAGCACGGCAGGGGGCAATTCACCCCTCCACTTT.